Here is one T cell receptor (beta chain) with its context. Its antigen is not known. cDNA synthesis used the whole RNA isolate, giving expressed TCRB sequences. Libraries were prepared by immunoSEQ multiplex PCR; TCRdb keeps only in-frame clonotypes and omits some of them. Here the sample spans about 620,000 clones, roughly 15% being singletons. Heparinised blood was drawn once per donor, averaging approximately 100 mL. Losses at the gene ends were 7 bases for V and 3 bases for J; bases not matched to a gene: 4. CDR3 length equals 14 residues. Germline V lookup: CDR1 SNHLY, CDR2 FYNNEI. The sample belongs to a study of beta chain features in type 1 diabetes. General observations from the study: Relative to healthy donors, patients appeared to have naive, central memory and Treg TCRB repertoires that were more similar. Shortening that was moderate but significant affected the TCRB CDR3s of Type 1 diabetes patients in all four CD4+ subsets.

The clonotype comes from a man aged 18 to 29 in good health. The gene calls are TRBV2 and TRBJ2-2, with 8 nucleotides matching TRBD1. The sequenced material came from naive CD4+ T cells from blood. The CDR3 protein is CASIGTGYTGELFF. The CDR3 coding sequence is TGTGCCAGCATTGGGACAGGTTACACCGGGGAGCTGTTTTTT.